This TCR beta chain was retrieved from a study of T cell changes during pregnancy in multiple sclerosis. The germline gives CDR1 SGHDT, CDR2 YYEEEE. Losses at the gene ends were 4 bases for V and 6 bases for J; bases not matched to a gene: 6. The CDR3 is 15 residues long. The table came from immunoSEQ multiplex PCR; TCRdb's copy has only in-frame clones and leaves some out. The sample gives 40,000 to 60,000 clones, roughly 94% of which show up once; around 6.4% is in the top ten. The chain recombines TRBV5-6 with TRBJ2-1; 11 bases match TRBD2. The material sequenced was CD8+ T cells from peripheral blood mononuclear cells, taken in the first trimester of pregnancy. The clonotype originates from a female donor with multiple sclerosis, enrolled in a pregnancy study. Written as DNA, the CDR3 is TGTGCCAGCAGCCAACTAGCGGGAGCCGGCAATGAGCAGTTCTTC. Translating gives CASSQLAGAGNEQFF.